This entry is about one T cell receptor (beta chain). Its target is unknown. The data derive from a study of T cells in tuberculosis. Findings and caveats of the study: The TCR-beta difference was not significant; alpha differences partly reflected length.

The table came from immunoSEQ multiplex PCR; TCRdb's copy has only in-frame clones and leaves some out. Altogether tens of thousands of clones are present, around 94% being singletons, with the ten largest covering roughly 16%. The CDR3 is 13 residues long. Germline CDR1 is SGHAT and CDR2 is FQDESV (reference sequence). Deletions cut 0 bases from V and 2 bases from J, with 5 bases between. The rearrangement links TRBV11-1 to TRBJ2-7, with D hard to call. The receptor was isolated from a donor aged 10-30 years with latent tuberculosis or without tuberculosis infection. Some clones in this sample may be carry-over from other donors' samples. Sequenced input: PBMCs. The CDR3 loop reads CASSLARAYEQYF. Here the CDR3 DNA reads TGTGCCAGCAGCTTAGCCCGAGCCTACGAGCAGTACTTC. Filled out from reference TRBV11-1 and TRBJ2-7, the complete variable domain reads EAEVAQSPRYKITEKSQAVAFWCDPISGHATLYWYRQILGQGPELLVQFQDESVVDDSQLPKDRFSAERLKGVDSTLKIQPAELGDSAMYLCASSLARAYEQYFGPGTRLTVT.